This is a list of T cell receptor beta chains from one sample in a study of blood T cells in healthy people across ages. From the 5' RACE reads, TCRdb called clonotypes with MiXCR, one entry per CDR3 protein. This sample has roughly 1.6 million distinct CDR3 sequences, with almost 35% found just once. Sample: blood. Source of these receptors: a woman younger than 45 in good health. Both conserved end residues are part of each CDR3. The D gene is left open where the match is weak. The size entry is marked missing in some rows and otherwise reads once, few, many or a size class.

TRBV3-1	TRBJ1-2	-	-	15	TGTGCCAGCAGCCCCCAGCCGGGACCCAACTATGGCTACACCTTC	CASSPQPGPNYGYTF
TRBV25-1	TRBJ2-2	-	TRBD2	15	TGTGCCAGCAGTGCCGGACTAGCCAACACCGGGGAGCTGTTTTTT	CASSAGLANTGELFF
TRBV21-1	TRBJ2-7	many	-	13	TGTGCCGCCTGGACAGGAAAGTTCAACGAGCAGTACTTC	CAAWTGKFNEQYF
TRBV2	TRBJ2-5	few	-	14	TGTGCCAGCCGCCGGGGCAGAACCCAAGAGACCCAGTACTTC	CASRRGRTQETQYF
TRBV5-1	TRBJ1-1	many	-	16	TGCGCCAGCAGCTTGCGACAGCTGGGGGTGAACACTGAAGCTTTCTTT	CASSLRQLGVNTEAFF
TRBV21-1	TRBJ2-2	-	-	16	TGTGCCAGCAGTGGAGAGACAGGGACGAACACCGGGGAGCTGTTTTTT	CASSGETGTNTGELFF
TRBV6-1	TRBJ2-5	once	TRBD2	16	TGTGCCAGCAGGGAGCCGGGACTAGCGGGAGGGATAGCCCAGTACTTC	CASREPGLAGGIAQYF
TRBV20-1	TRBJ2-5	many	-	14	TGCAGTATAACCCCTGGACCGTACCAAGAGACCCAGTACTTC	CSITPGPYQETQYF
TRBV12-3/TRBV12-4	TRBJ2-3	many	TRBD2	17	TGTGCCAGCAGCCCTACCAGCGGGGACCCTATCACAGATACGCAGTATTTT	CASSPTSGDPITDTQYF
TRBV18	TRBJ2-3	-	TRBD2	17	TGTGCCAGCTCACGCGGCGGGGGACCCCCCGGCACAGATACGCAGTATTTT	CASSRGGGPPGTDTQYF
TRBV7-3	TRBJ1-6	-	TRBD1	14	TGTGCCAGCAGCTTAGGGACAGGGCACTCACCCCTCCACTTT	CASSLGTGHSPLHF
TRBV5-5	TRBJ2-5	-	-	13	TGTGCCAGCAGCTTCGGGGCACTCACGACCCAGTACTTC	CASSFGALTTQYF
TRBV18	TRBJ2-7	-	-	13	TGTGCCAGCCGGGCCTCCGAGAACTACGAGCAGTACTTC	CASRASENYEQYF
TRBV28	TRBJ2-1	few	-	15	TGTGCCAGCAGTCCCGGCCGGGGGCTATACAATGAGCAGTTCTTC	CASSPGRGLYNEQFF
TRBV28	TRBJ2-7	-	-	14	TGTGCCAGCAGACGGAAAAGCGAGGCCTACGAGCAGTACTTC	CASRRKSEAYEQYF
TRBV2	TRBJ2-7	-	-	15	TGTGCCAGCAGTGGCGGCGTTACGGCCGGCTACGAGCAGTACTTC	CASSGGVTAGYEQYF
TRBV24-1	TRBJ1-1	-	-	15	TGTGCCACCAGTGATAATGGGGGTATGAACACTGAAGCTTTCTTT	CATSDNGGMNTEAFF
TRBV4-1	TRBJ2-3	-	-	15	TGCGCCAGCAGCCAAGAAGAAGGCAGCACAGATACGCAGTATTTT	CASSQEEGSTDTQYF
TRBV28	TRBJ2-3	-	TRBD1	15	TGTGCCAGCAGTTCCCTGACAGGGGGCGCGGATACGCAGTATTTT	CASSSLTGGADTQYF
TRBV7-9	TRBJ2-7	-	-	12	TGTGCCAGCAGCTTCTTGGACTACGAGCAGTACTTC	CASSFLDYEQYF
TRBV2	TRBJ2-5	-	TRBD2	12	TGTGCCAGCAGTGTCGGGAGGGAGACCCAGTACTTC	CASSVGRETQYF
TRBV19	TRBJ1-1	-	-	13	TGTGCCAGTAGTATCAGCTCGGGCACTGAAGCTTTCTTT	CASSISSGTEAFF
TRBV20-1	TRBJ2-5	few	-	14	TGCAGTGCTAGGACCCCGACTGAACAAGAGACCCAGTACTTC	CSARTPTEQETQYF
TRBV20-1	TRBJ2-1	-	-	15	TGCAGTGCTAGGGAATCTAGCGTACCCTACAATGAGCAGTTCTTC	CSARESSVPYNEQFF
TRBV27	TRBJ2-3	few	TRBD1	12	TGTGCCAGCAGTCGACAGGGGGATACGCAGTATTTT	CASSRQGDTQYF
TRBV2	TRBJ2-4	-	-	13	TGTGCCAGCAAGCCATGGGGGGAGGACATTCAGTACTTC	CASKPWGEDIQYF
TRBV29-1	TRBJ2-2	-	-	15	TGCAGCGTTTATCTTACCCGCACGAACACCGGGGAGCTGTTTTTT	CSVYLTRTNTGELFF
TRBV20-1	TRBJ2-1	few	-	12	TGCAGTGCTAGTGGAGGAGGAGGTGAGCAGTTCTTC	CSASGGGGEQFF
TRBV4-1	TRBJ2-3	-	-	15	TGCGCCAGCAGCCAAGGCCCCCCGGGGTTCGCGGCGCAGTATTTT	CASSQGPPGFAAQYF
TRBV27	TRBJ2-1	-	-	13	TGTGCCAGCAGTTTGGCCACCGGGACTGGGGAGTTCTTC	CASSLATGTGEFF
TRBV2	TRBJ2-1	few	-	11	TGTGCCAGCAGGGCACTAGTTTGGCAGTTCTTC	CASRALVWQFF
TRBV5-4	TRBJ2-7	-	-	14	TGTGCCAGCAGCTTGGCGTCGCACTCCCAAGCTCAGTACTTC	CASSLASHSQAQYF
TRBV10-1	TRBJ2-1	-	TRBD1	14	TGCGCCAGCAGTGGCCGGGACAGCCACAATGAGCAGTTCTTC	CASSGRDSHNEQFF
TRBV27	TRBJ1-4	once	-	13	TGTGCCAGCAGTCACTCTCGTGCTGGAAAACTGTTTTTT	CASSHSRAGKLFF
TRBV5-1	TRBJ2-1	-	-	15	TGCGCCAGCAGCTATTTCCAGGACAGCTACAATGAGCAGTTCTTC	CASSYFQDSYNEQFF
TRBV6-2/TRBV6-3	TRBJ1-1	-	-	16	TGTGCCAGCAGGCCCGCTCCAGAGGGCGGGAGAACTGAAGCTTTCTTT	CASRPAPEGGRTEAFF
TRBV7-9	TRBJ2-3	-	TRBD2	19	TGTGCCAGCAGCGGCAAAGGACTAGCGGGGGATCGGGTGGCAGATACGCAGTATTTT	CASSGKGLAGDRVADTQYF
TRBV2	TRBJ2-7	-	-	14	TGTGCCAGCAGGGAAGGTCTGGGGATCGGGGAGCAGTACTTC	CASREGLGIGEQYF
TRBV2	TRBJ2-5	-	TRBD1	16	TGTGCCAGCAGTGAACAAGGACAGGGGGCGACGGAGACCCAGTACTTC	CASSEQGQGATETQYF
TRBV5-5	TRBJ1-1	-	-	13	TGTGCCAGCAGCTATGACACACACACTGAAGCTTTCTTT	CASSYDTHTEAFF
TRBV6-5	TRBJ2-1	few	-	15	TGTGCCAGCAGTTGGGCCCGGGGCGCAAACAATGAGCAGTTCTTC	CASSWARGANNEQFF
TRBV4-1	TRBJ2-2	few	TRBD2	17	TGCGCCAGCAGCCAAGAAGAGGGACTACCGTTCACCGGGGAGCTGTTTTTT	CASSQEEGLPFTGELFF
TRBV9	TRBJ2-1	-	TRBD2	15	TGTGCCAAAACGGGGCTAGCGGGGGACCCAGGTGAGCAGTTCTTC	CAKTGLAGDPGEQFF
TRBV20-1	TRBJ2-1	-	-	15	TGCAGTGCTAGAGAGGCCAGAAGGGGAAGTAATGAGCAGTTCTTC	CSAREARRGSNEQFF